One sample yielded the 12 T cell receptor beta chains listed below, sequenced in a study of cytomegalovirus exposure and HLA in healthy donors (dated by TCRdb to the late 2010s). Library preparation used the immunoSEQ multiplex PCR assay. For the multiplex PCR, a mixture combining 60 forward primers for TCR Vbeta segments and 13 reverse primers for TCR Jbeta segments was used. The immuneACCESS repertoire file appears here via TCRdb, limited to in-frame rearrangements. These files lack a portion of the clones; in checked studies, under half of the deficit traces to unresolved V genes, and the cause of the others is not known. The sample yields about 150,000 clones; about 77% were counted once. Roughly 4.2% of the sample belongs to the ten largest clones. Sample: PBMCs. The receptors were sampled from a male donor in good health and CMV-seronegative.

J is TRBJ2-7 and V is TRBV4-3; weak D call: TRBD2 (5 bases). The germline V gene encodes CDR1 LGHNA and CDR2 YSLEER. The CDR3 has 14 amino acids. V was cut by 5 bases and J by 3 bases, with 14 bases left in between. The CDR3 loop reads CASSKTTELYEQYF. CDR3 coding DNA: TGCGCCAGCAGCAAGACTACAGAACTCTACGAGCAGTACTTC.

The chain employs TRBV7-3 and TRBJ2-3; D is perhaps TRBD1 (5 bases). The V and J ends lost 4 bases and 4 bases respectively, with 9 bases between them. Germline V gene sequence: CDR1 SGHTA, CDR2 FQGTGA. This CDR3 has 13 amino acids. The CDR3 DNA sequence: TGTGCCAGCAGCTACAGGCAGCCAGATACGCAGTATTTT. Amino acids: CASSYRQPDTQYF.

The chain employs TRBV5-6 and TRBJ2-7, with 7 bases matching TRBD2. Per the germline V gene, CDR1 is SGHDT and CDR2 is YYEEEE. This CDR3 has 17 amino acids. V gave up 0 bases and J gave up 0 bases; unmatched junction bases: 9. The CDR3 here is CASSLARLRGSSYEQYF. As DNA, the CDR3 is TGTGCCAGCAGCTTGGCCCGGCTGCGGGGGTCCTCCTACGAGCAGTACTTC. Full variable domain (remainder filled in from reference TRBV5-6 and TRBJ2-7): DAGVTQSPTHLIKTRGQQVTLRCSPKSGHDTVSWYQQALGQGPQFIFQYYEEEERQRGNFPDRFSGHQFPNYSSELNVNALLLGDSALYLCASSLARLRGSSYEQYFGPGTRLTVT.

V usage is TRBV5-6 and J usage is TRBJ2-1, with TRBD2 identical over 12 bases. With 1 base clipped from V and 8 bases from J, the junction kept 4 bases outside the gene matches. The germline V gene has CDR1 SGHDT and CDR2 YYEEEE. This CDR3 comprises 15 residues. The CDR3 protein is CASSLNLAGGYEQFF. The DNA for the CDR3 is TGTGCCAGCAGCTTGAATCTAGCGGGGGGGTATGAGCAGTTCTTC.

The chain combines TRBV10-2 with TRBJ2-7; 8 positions agree with TRBD1. Germline V CDR1 and CDR2: WSHSY, SAAADI. The CDR3 contains 14 residues. The V segment lost 7 bases and the J segment 2 bases; nucleotides outside the gene matches: 7. The CDR3 sequence is CASNRQGTPYEQYF. The CDR3 coding sequence is TGCGCCAGCAACCGACAGGGGACGCCCTACGAGCAGTACTTC.

The chain links TRBV6-1 to TRBJ1-1; a weak D match, TRBD1 (6 bases). Looked up from germline, CDR1 is MNHNS and CDR2 is SASEGT. V was shortened by 4 bases and J by 4 bases, with 13 bases between the two germline ends. The CDR3 runs to 14 residues. CDR3 protein: CASSATKGGTEAFF. The CDR3 DNA reads TGTGCCAGCAGTGCTACGAAAGGGGGCACTGAAGCTTTCTTT.

The chain links TRBV28 to TRBJ1-5; 9 bases agree with TRBD1. Unmatched junction bases numbered 6, after V lost 5 bases and J lost 1 base. The CDR3 contains 16 residues. Germline V gene data show CDR1 as MDHEN and CDR2 as SYDVKM. The CDR3 sequence is CASSPNGQGSNQPQHF. The CDR3 DNA follows: TGTGCCAGCAGTCCCAACGGACAGGGGAGCAATCAGCCCCAGCATTTT.

This chain connects TRBV25-1 to TRBJ2-6; 7 bases fit TRBD1. Germline V lookup: CDR1 MGHDK, CDR2 SYGVNS. The CDR3 sequence is 15 residues long. The trim removed 5 bases at V and 1 base at J, leaving 2 bases unmatched. As DNA, the CDR3 is TGTGCCAGCAGTCGACAGGGATCTGGGGCCAACGTCCTGACTTTC. Translation gives CASSRQGSGANVLTF.

The chain employs TRBV27 and TRBJ1-5; 7 bases map to TRBD1. V was pared by 11 bases and J by 0 bases, with 16 bases of the junction left unmatched. The CDR3 extends over 17 amino acids. CDR1 is MNHEY and CDR2 is SMNVEV in the germline V gene (reference sequence). Here the CDR3 reads CAGGTRDRAYSNQPQHF. The CDR3 DNA is TGTGCCGGGGGGACCCGAGACAGGGCCTATAGCAATCAGCCCCAGCATTTT.

The table lists this clone with a count of one. This chain joins TRBV4-1 and TRBJ2-1; 8 bases agree with TRBD2. This CDR3 contains 16 residues. The junction had 13 bases not matched to a gene; V was cut back by 4 bases and J by 8 bases. Looked up from germline, CDR1 is MGHRA and CDR2 is YSYEKL. The CDR3 here is CASSPSGTRRLDEQFF. In DNA form, the CDR3 reads TGCGCCAGCAGCCCTTCCGGGACTAGAAGGCTAGATGAGCAGTTCTTC.

This rearrangement joins TRBV27 to TRBJ2-7; 8 bases map to TRBD2. The CDR3 is made up of 15 amino acids. In germline, CDR1 is MNHEY, CDR2 SMNVEV (reference sequence). Trimming cost V 5 bases and J 3 bases; bases outside gene matches: 9. The CDR3 nucleotides are TGTGCCAGCAGTACCTTGCGGGGGGACCTCTACGAGCAGTACTTC. It is translated as CASSTLRGDLYEQYF.

This chain joins TRBV19 and TRBJ1-2; 7 positions agree with TRBD1. V was pared by 5 bases and J by 0 bases, with 6 bases of the junction left unmatched. This CDR3 comprises 15 residues. Germline-derived CDR1 and CDR2 are LNHDA and SQIVND (reference sequence). CDR3 residues: CASSHRDRANYGYTF. The CDR3 nucleotides read TGTGCCAGTAGTCACCGGGACAGAGCTAACTATGGCTACACCTTC.